These 30 T cell receptor beta chains share one sample of origin, sequenced in a study of sequential checkpoint blockade in melanoma. Assay: immunoSEQ multiplex PCR; the TCRdb copy retains only in-frame clones and omits some. Among about 2,900 clones listed, around 23% were seen once. Treatment in this sample: randomized to nivolumab then ipilimumab (arm A) or the reverse (arm B). This material consisted of tumor tissue (inferred from file names), taken from a patient given nivolumab and ipilimumab in sequence. These receptors were taken from a human donor with melanoma.

The chain employs TRBV19 and TRBJ2-5; 7 bases are shared with TRBD1. Germline CDR1 is LNHDA and CDR2 is SQIVND (reference sequence). The V and J ends lost 9 bases and 1 base, in that order; junction bases with no gene match: 5. The CDR3 consists of 13 residues. The CDR3 nucleotides read TGTGCCAGCAGCGACAGGGCCCAAGAGACCCAGTACTTC. Translating gives CASSDRAQETQYF.

The V and J genes are TRBV19 and TRBJ1-2, with D perhaps TRBD1 (5 bases). The CDR3 consists of 14 residues. From germline, CDR1 is LNHDA and CDR2 SQIVND (reference sequence). V shed 4 bases and J shed 2 bases, with 11 bases lying between them. CDR3 DNA sequence: TGTGCCAGTAGTACCCCGGGACTGAACTATGGCTACACCTTC. This gives the protein CASSTPGLNYGYTF.

This clone is medium-sized (0.01 to 0.1%) by share. This chain connects TRBV11-3 to TRBJ1-6; 9 bases line up with TRBD1. Germline CDR1 and CDR2: SGHNT and YENEEA. The V gene end was trimmed by 1 base and the J gene end by 7 bases; junction bases not matched to a gene: 5. The CDR3 runs 16 residues. CDR3 protein: CASSLVGTGSNSPLHF. The CDR3 DNA sequence: TGTGCCAGCAGCTTAGTAGGGACAGGGTCAAATTCACCCCTCCACTTT.

This rearrangement joins TRBV19 to TRBJ2-1, with 10 bases that match TRBD2. CDR1 and CDR2 (germline): LNHDA, SQIVND (reference sequence). The CDR3 has 18 residues. The V and J ends lost 7 bases and 3 bases, in that order; junction bases with no gene match: 15. The CDR3, as DNA: TGTGCCAGTACGAGAGCGGGGGGGCCCCCCTTCAGCTACAATGAGCAGTTCTTC. Translating it yields CASTRAGGPPFSYNEQFF.

This clone was observed at least ten times. J is TRBJ2-2 and V is TRBV11-3, with D maybe TRBD1 (6 bases). Trimming removed 4 bases from V and 0 bases from J, with 12 bases in between. There are 16 residues in the CDR3. In germline, CDR1 is SGHNT, CDR2 YENEEA. This CDR3 is CASSWGPDPNTGELFF. DNA of the CDR3: TGTGCCAGCAGCTGGGGGCCGGATCCGAACACCGGGGAGCTGTTTTTT. Full variable domain (remainder filled in from reference TRBV11-3 and TRBJ2-2): EAGVVQSPRYKIIEKKQPVAFWCNPISGHNTLYWYLQNLGQGPELLIRYENEEAVDDSQLPKDRFSAERLKGVDSTLKIQPAELGDSAVYLCASSWGPDPNTGELFFGEGSRLTVL.

The rearrangement uses TRBV19 and TRBJ2-1, with D tentatively TRBD1 or TRBD2 (5 bases each). Germline loops: CDR1 LNHDA, CDR2 SQIVND (reference sequence). V was shortened by 9 bases and J by 5 bases, with 14 bases between the two germline ends. The CDR3 length is 13 residues. Here the CDR3 DNA reads TGTGCCAGCTGGTCGGGGCACGACAATGAGCAGTTCTTC. It is translated as CASWSGHDNEQFF.

This clone was detected only a few times. This chain joins TRBV12-5 and TRBJ2-5, with D possibly TRBD2 on 7 matching bases. The germline CDR1 and CDR2 sequences are LGHNT and FRNRAP. This CDR3 is 13 amino acids long. CDR3 loop: CASIRGAGETQYF. For the CDR3, the DNA is TGTGCCAGCATCCGGGGGGCTGGAGAGACCCAGTACTTC.

By proportion, this clone is medium-sized. The V and J genes are TRBV11-3 and TRBJ2-7, with D unresolved. The germline V and J ends were trimmed by 2 bases and 0 bases, with 11 bases remaining between them. The CDR3 runs to 15 residues. Germline V gene lookup returns CDR1 SGHNT and CDR2 YENEEA. CDR3 bases: TGTGCCAGCAGCTTAAACAGCCTCTACTCCTACGAGCAGTACTTC. It translates to CASSLNSLYSYEQYF.

This clone is termed medium-sized (0.01 to 0.1%). Here the CDR3 reads CASTPGTGYTEAFF. DNA of the CDR3: TGTGCCAGCACCCCTGGGACAGGGTACACTGAAGCTTTCTTT. The chain carries TRBV11-3 and TRBJ1-1; 9 bases line up with TRBD1. J lost 3 bases, V lost 7 bases, and 6 bases had no gene match. The CDR3 is 14 residues long. Germline CDR1 SGHNT, CDR2 YENEEA.

The V and J genes are TRBV10-2 and TRBJ2-5; 8 bases are shared with TRBD2. CDR1 WSHSY and CDR2 SAAADI come from the germline V gene. V lost 7 bases, J lost 2 bases, and 15 bases stayed unmatched. The CDR3 is 17 residues long. DNA of the CDR3: TGCGCCAGCACTCAGCGGGGGTTTGATATGGAGCAAGAGACCCAGTACTTC. It encodes CASTQRGFDMEQETQYF.

V is TRBV19 and J is TRBJ1-4, with unresolved D. CDR3 size: 14 residues. Between the trimmed V and J ends, which lost 3 bases and 0 bases, there was a span of 5 bases. Per the germline V gene, CDR1 is LNHDA and CDR2 is SQIVND (reference sequence). The CDR3 region has the DNA TGTGCCAGTAGTATGGGGACAACTAATGAAAAACTGTTTTTT. Translated: CASSMGTTNEKLFF.

By share, this clone counts as large. The chain has TRBV9 and TRBJ2-1, with D possibly being TRBD2 (6 bases). The CDR3 is 16 residues long. Looked up from germline, CDR1 is SGDLS and CDR2 is YYNGEE. The V gene lost 4 bases and the J gene lost 3 bases, with 17 bases spanning the gap. The CDR3 reads CASSKGGSFVYNEQFF. The CDR3 DNA reads TGTGCCAGCAGCAAAGGAGGGTCTTTCGTCTACAATGAGCAGTTCTTC.

This clone rates as medium-sized (0.01 to 0.1%). The chain couples TRBV9 to TRBJ2-5, with a weak D call TRBD1 (5 bases). Germline assignment: CDR1 SGDLS and CDR2 YYNGEE. The ends were cut back, 0 bases at V and 3 bases at J, with 12 bases in the middle. The CDR3 runs 15 residues. CDR3: CASSVEGVREETQYF. CDR3 coding DNA: TGTGCCAGCAGCGTAGAAGGGGTTAGGGAAGAGACCCAGTACTTC. Complete variable domain (other parts from reference TRBV9 and TRBJ2-5): DSGVTQTPKHLITATGQRVTLRCSPRSGDLSVYWYQQSLDQGLQFLIQYYNGEERAKGNILERFSAQQFPDLHSELNLSSLELGDSALYFCASSVEGVREETQYFGPGTRLLVL.

This CDR3 is CASVADGSGRTQYF. The CDR3 nucleotides are TGTGCCAGCGTCGCAGACGGATCAGGGCGGACCCAGTACTTC. V gene TRBV12-5 combines with J gene TRBJ2-5, with a tentative D call TRBD1 (5 bases). CDR3 length equals 14 residues. Germline V gives CDR1 LGHNT, CDR2 FRNRAP.

This chain joins TRBV11-3 and TRBJ2-6; unclear D gene. The ends were cut back, 2 bases at V and 2 bases at J, with 13 bases in the middle. Germline V gene lookup returns CDR1 SGHNT and CDR2 YENEEA. This CDR3 is built from 17 residues. CDR3 amino acids: CASSLSMNGPGANVLTF. The CDR3 region has the DNA TGTGCCAGCAGCTTAAGCATGAACGGGCCTGGGGCCAACGTCCTGACTTTC.

V gene TRBV30 combines with J gene TRBJ1-2, with D tentatively TRBD1 (6 bases). Germline-derived CDR1 and CDR2 are GTSNPN and SVGIG (reference sequence). Trimming cost V 2 bases and J 8 bases, with 9 bases left between them. The CDR3 is 11 amino acids. The CDR3 bases are TGTGCCTGGAGTACAGGGTTGGGCTACACCTTC. This codes for CAWSTGLGYTF.

This clone was picked up a small number of times. The rearrangement links TRBV9 to TRBJ1-5; the D is unclear. From germline, CDR1 is SGDLS and CDR2 YYNGEE. V was trimmed by 0 bases and J by 8 bases, leaving 9 bases between them. This CDR3 spans 13 amino acids. CDR3 nucleotide sequence: TGTGCCAGCAGCGTAGAAGGTAGTAAGCCCCAGCATTTT. Translation gives CASSVEGSKPQHF. The entire variable domain, with the rest obtained from reference TRBV9 and TRBJ1-5, is as follows: DSGVTQTPKHLITATGQRVTLRCSPRSGDLSVYWYQQSLDQGLQFLIQYYNGEERAKGNILERFSAQQFPDLHSELNLSSLELGDSALYFCASSVEGSKPQHFGDGTRLSIL.

This clone is termed medium-sized. CDR3 sequence reads: CASSLDPGTTLGEQFF. In nucleotides, the CDR3 is TGTGCCAGCAGCTTAGATCCCGGGACTACCCTTGGTGAGCAGTTCTTC. The V and J genes are TRBV11-3 and TRBJ2-1; the match to TRBD2 covers 7 bases. The CDR3 runs to 16 residues. CDR1 is SGHNT and CDR2 is YENEEA in the germline V gene. Trimming took 0 bases from V and 9 from J; bases not matched to a gene: 11.

The table lists this clone with a few counts. This sequence joins TRBV15 and TRBJ1-6; 7 bases line up with TRBD1. V gave up 6 bases and J gave up 7 bases; unmatched junction bases: 6. The CDR3 is 14 residues long. Germline V gene data show CDR1 as LNHNV and CDR2 as YYDKDF (reference sequence). The CDR3 protein is CATRADRSNSPLHF. The CDR3 DNA sequence: TGTGCCACCAGAGCGGACAGGAGCAATTCACCCCTCCACTTT.

By frequency in the sample, this clone is medium-sized (0.01 to 0.1%). The V call is TRBV11-3, the J call TRBJ2-7, with TRBD1 as a possible D gene (7 bases). The CDR3 totals 16 residues. Trimming shortened V by 3 bases and J by 5 bases, and 20 bases separated the two germline ends. Germline-derived CDR1 and CDR2 are SGHNT and YENEEA. As DNA, the CDR3 is TGTGCCAGCAGCTTGTCAGGGGGGCGGGCCCTGAACGAGCAGTACTTC. Protein sequence: CASSLSGGRALNEQYF.

The chain uses TRBV9 and TRBJ1-3; a weak D match, TRBD1 (5 bases). CDR1 is SGDLS and CDR2 is YYNGEE in the germline V gene. Trimming shortened V by 0 bases and J by 7 bases, and 11 bases separated the two germline ends. The CDR3 length is 14 residues. This chain's CDR3 is CASSVGGTQNTIYF. DNA of the CDR3: TGTGCCAGCAGCGTAGGGGGGACCCAGAACACCATATATTTT.

This clone was seen only a few times. The chain carries TRBV6-8 and TRBJ1-6; D is unclear. The CDR3 runs 13 residues. Germline assignment: CDR1 MNHGY and CDR2 SAAAGT. The V gene lost 5 bases and the J gene lost 7 bases, with 9 bases spanning the gap. DNA of the CDR3: TGTGCCAGCAGTGAGGGTGAGAATTCACCCCTCCACTTT. This gives the protein CASSEGENSPLHF.

By proportion, this clone is medium-sized (0.01 to 0.1%). CDR3 DNA sequence: TGTGCCAGCAGCTTGTTGGCAGGGGGGAACTATGGCTACACCTTC. Translation: CASSLLAGGNYGYTF. The V call is TRBV11-3, the J call TRBJ1-2; 7 bases line up with TRBD1. CDR1 SGHNT and CDR2 YENEEA come from the germline V gene. The CDR3 has 15 amino acids. Trimming took 3 bases from V and 2 from J; bases not matched to a gene: 6. Based on the CDR3 plus reference TRBV11-3 and TRBJ1-2, the full variable domain is EAGVVQSPRYKIIEKKQPVAFWCNPISGHNTLYWYLQNLGQGPELLIRYENEEAVDDSQLPKDRFSAERLKGVDSTLKIQPAELGDSAVYLCASSLLAGGNYGYTFGSGTRLTVV.

This clone is judged medium-sized (0.01 to 0.1%). V gene TRBV11-3 combines with J gene TRBJ1-4; D is undetermined. With 0 bases removed from V and 7 bases from J, the gap between germline ends came to 15 bases. Germline lookup yields CDR1 SGHNT and CDR2 YENEEA. The CDR3 spans 16 residues. CDR3 protein: CASSLEGGIAGEKLFF. The CDR3 nucleotides read TGTGCCAGCAGCTTAGAGGGAGGGATTGCGGGTGAAAAACTGTTTTTT.

This clone is deemed medium-sized. The rearrangement joins TRBV11-3 to TRBJ2-7; possible D gene TRBD1, 6 bases. Trimming shortened V by 3 bases and J by 2 bases, and 14 bases separated the two germline ends. CDR1 is SGHNT and CDR2 is YENEEA in the germline V gene. The CDR3 extends over 15 amino acids. CDR3 residues: CASSLQVGGAYEQYF. CDR3 in DNA: TGTGCCAGCAGCTTGCAGGTTGGGGGCGCCTACGAGCAGTACTTC.

The chain uses TRBV11-3 and TRBJ1-4, with a possible D match to TRBD1 (5 bases). V was trimmed by 3 bases and J by 1 base, leaving 9 bases between them. The germline CDR1 and CDR2 sequences are SGHNT and YENEEA. This CDR3 region has 15 residues. The CDR3 coding sequence is TGTGCCAGCAGCTTGGGGGGGGTAACTAATGAAAAACTGTTTTTT. Encoded protein: CASSLGGVTNEKLFF.

In this sample, this clone turned up a few times. The chain joins TRBV6-8 to TRBJ1-2; possibly TRBD1 for D (5 bases). Germline V gene data show CDR1 as MNHGY and CDR2 as SAAAGT. CDR3 length: 17 residues. Trimming shortened V by 2 bases and J by 6 bases, and 22 bases separated the two germline ends. CDR3 sequence: CASSYMYALTERDGYTF. CDR3 sequence (DNA): TGTGCCAGCAGTTACATGTATGCGTTGACAGAAAGAGATGGCTACACCTTC.

The table lists this clone with a few counts. The rearrangement links TRBV9 to TRBJ1-4; D is undetermined. Trimming stripped 7 bases from V and 5 bases from J, with 18 bases between. This CDR3 spans 15 amino acids. CDR1 SGDLS and CDR2 YYNGEE come from the germline V gene. Here the CDR3 reads CASSFLSSENEKLFF. DNA of the CDR3: TGTGCCAGCTCCTTTCTCTCCAGTGAAAATGAAAAACTGTTTTTT.

This clone has just a few counts. This chain links TRBV4-1 with TRBJ1-3, with 9 bases identical to TRBD1. V shed 5 bases and J 0 bases; nucleotides not matched to a gene: 5. The CDR3 is 16 residues long. Germline V CDR1 and CDR2: MGHRA, YSYEKL. CDR3 region: CASSFRQGGSGNTIYF. The CDR3 DNA is TGCGCCAGCAGCTTTAGACAGGGGGGCTCTGGAAACACCATATATTTT.

This clone has more than one count but fewer than ten. This sequence joins TRBV9 and TRBJ1-3; D ambiguous. The V gene's germline CDR1 is SGDLS and CDR2 YYNGEE. This CDR3 comprises 13 residues. Trimming stripped 2 bases from V and 0 bases from J, with 3 bases between. The CDR3 reads CASSVNSGNTIYF. The CDR3 nucleotides read TGTGCCAGCAGCGTCAACTCTGGAAACACCATATATTTT.